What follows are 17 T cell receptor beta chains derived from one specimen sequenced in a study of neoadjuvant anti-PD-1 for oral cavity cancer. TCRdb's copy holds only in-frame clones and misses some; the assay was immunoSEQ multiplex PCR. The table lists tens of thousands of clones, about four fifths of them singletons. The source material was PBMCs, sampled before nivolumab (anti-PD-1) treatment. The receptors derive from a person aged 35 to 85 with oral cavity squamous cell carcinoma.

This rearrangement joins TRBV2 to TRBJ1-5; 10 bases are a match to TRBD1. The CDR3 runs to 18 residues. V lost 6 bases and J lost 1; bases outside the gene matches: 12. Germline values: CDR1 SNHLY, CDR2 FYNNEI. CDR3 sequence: CASRLTGGWITSNQPQHF. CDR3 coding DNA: TGTGCCAGCAGGTTGACAGGGGGCTGGATTACGAGCAATCAGCCCCAGCATTTT.

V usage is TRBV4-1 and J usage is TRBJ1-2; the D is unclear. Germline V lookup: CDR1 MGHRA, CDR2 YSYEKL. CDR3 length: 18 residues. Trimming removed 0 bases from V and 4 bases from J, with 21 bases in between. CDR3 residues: CASSQDAGIGSFAYGYTF. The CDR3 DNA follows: TGCGCCAGCAGCCAAGATGCGGGGATAGGTTCCTTCGCCTATGGCTACACCTTC.

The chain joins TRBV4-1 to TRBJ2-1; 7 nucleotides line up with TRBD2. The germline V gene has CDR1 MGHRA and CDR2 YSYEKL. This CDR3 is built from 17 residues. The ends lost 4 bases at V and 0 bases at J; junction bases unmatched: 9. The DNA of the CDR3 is TGCGCCAGCAGCCGCGGGCTAGCGGTGAGCTCCTACAATGAGCAGTTCTTC. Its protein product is CASSRGLAVSSYNEQFF.

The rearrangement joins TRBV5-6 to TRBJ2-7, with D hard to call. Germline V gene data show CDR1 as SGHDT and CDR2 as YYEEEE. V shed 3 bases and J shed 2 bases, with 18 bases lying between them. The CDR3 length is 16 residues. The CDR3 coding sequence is TGTGCCAGCAGCTCGTATACTGCCCTTTCCACCTACGAGCAGTACTTC. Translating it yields CASSSYTALSTYEQYF.

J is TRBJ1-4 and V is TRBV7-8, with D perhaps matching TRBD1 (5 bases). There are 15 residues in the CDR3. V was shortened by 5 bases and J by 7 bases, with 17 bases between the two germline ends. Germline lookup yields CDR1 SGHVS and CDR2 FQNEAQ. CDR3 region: CASSERGVTREKLFF. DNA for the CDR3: TGTGCCAGCAGCGAGAGAGGGGTTACGCGTGAAAAACTGTTTTTT.

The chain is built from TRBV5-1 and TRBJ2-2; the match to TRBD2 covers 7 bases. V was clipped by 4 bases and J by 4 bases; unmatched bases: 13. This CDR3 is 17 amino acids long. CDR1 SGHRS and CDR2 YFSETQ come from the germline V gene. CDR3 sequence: CASSRTPGGSATGELFF. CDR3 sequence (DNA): TGCGCCAGCAGCAGAACCCCAGGCGGGAGTGCCACCGGGGAGCTGTTTTTT.

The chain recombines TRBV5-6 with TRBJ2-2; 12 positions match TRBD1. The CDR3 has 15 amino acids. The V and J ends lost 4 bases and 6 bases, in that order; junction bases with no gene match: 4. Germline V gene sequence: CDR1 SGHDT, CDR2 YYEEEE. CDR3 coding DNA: TGTGCCAGCAGCCTGGGACAGGGGGCGGCCGGGGAGCTGTTTTTT. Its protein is CASSLGQGAAGELFF.

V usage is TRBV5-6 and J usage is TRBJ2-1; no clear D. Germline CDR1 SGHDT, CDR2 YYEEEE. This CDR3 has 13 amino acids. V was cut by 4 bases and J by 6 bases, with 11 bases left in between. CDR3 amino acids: CASSHNPSNEQFF. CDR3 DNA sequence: TGTGCCAGCAGCCATAACCCAAGCAATGAGCAGTTCTTC.

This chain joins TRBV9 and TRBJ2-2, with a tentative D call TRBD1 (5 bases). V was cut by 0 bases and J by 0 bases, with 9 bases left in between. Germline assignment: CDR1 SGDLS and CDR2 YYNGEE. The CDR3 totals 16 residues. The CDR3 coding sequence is TGTGCCAGCAGCGTAGCAACCAGGGCGAACACCGGGGAGCTGTTTTTT. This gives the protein CASSVATRANTGELFF.

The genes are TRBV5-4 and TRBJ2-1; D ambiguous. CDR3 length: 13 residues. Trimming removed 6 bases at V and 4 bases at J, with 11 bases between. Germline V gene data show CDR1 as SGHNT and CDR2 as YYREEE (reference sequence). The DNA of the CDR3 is TGTGCCAGCACCTCGGACCTATACAATGAGCAGTTCTTC. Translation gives CASTSDLYNEQFF.

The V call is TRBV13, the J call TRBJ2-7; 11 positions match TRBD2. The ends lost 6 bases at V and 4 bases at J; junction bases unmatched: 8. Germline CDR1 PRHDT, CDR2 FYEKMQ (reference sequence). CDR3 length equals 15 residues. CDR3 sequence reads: CASSHTGTSGYEQYF. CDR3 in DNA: TGTGCCAGCAGTCACACCGGGACTAGCGGTTACGAGCAGTACTTC.

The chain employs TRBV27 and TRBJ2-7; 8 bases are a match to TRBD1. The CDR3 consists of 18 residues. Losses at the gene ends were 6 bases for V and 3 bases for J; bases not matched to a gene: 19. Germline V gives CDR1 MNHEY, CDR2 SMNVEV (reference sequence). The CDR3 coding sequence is TGTGCCAGCAGCACAATAGGGATCAGGGGGCGATCCCTCTACGAGCAGTACTTC. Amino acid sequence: CASSTIGIRGRSLYEQYF.

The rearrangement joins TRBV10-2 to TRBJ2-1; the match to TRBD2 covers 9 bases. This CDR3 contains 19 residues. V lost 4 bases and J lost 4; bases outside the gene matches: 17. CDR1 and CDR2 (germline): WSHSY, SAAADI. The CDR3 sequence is CASSGGGRGLAGQYNEQFF. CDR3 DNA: TGCGCCAGCAGTGGAGGGGGGAGGGGGCTAGCGGGGCAATACAATGAGCAGTTCTTC.

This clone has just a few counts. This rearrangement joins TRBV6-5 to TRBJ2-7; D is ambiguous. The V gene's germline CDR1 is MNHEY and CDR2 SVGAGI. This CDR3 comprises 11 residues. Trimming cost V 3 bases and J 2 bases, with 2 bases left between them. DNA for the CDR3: TGTGCCAGCAGTTATGCCTACGAGCAGTACTTC. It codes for CASSYAYEQYF.

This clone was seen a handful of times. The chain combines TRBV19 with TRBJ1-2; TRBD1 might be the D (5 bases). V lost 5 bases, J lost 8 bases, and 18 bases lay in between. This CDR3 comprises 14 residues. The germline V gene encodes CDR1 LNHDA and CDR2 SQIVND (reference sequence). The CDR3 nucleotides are TGTGCCAGTAGTCAGTATGGATCGAGGGGAGGCTACACCTTC. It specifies CASSQYGSRGGYTF.

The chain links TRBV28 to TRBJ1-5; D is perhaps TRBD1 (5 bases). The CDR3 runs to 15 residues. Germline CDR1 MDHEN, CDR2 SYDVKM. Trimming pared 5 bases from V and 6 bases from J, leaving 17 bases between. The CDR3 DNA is TGTGCCAGCAGTCCCCCCACCCTTGGGGGTCAGCCCCAGCATTTT. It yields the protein CASSPPTLGGQPQHF. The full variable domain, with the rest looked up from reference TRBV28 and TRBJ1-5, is DVKVTQSSRYLVKRTGEKVFLECVQDMDHENMFWYRQDPGLGLRLIYFSYDVKMKEKGDIPEGYSVSREKKERFSLILESASTNQTSMYLCASSPPTLGGQPQHFGDGTRLSIL.

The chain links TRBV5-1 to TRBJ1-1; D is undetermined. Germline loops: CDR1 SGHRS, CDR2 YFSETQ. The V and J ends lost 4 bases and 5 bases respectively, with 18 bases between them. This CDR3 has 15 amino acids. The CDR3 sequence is CASSISGEFFTEAFF. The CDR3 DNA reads TGCGCCAGCAGCATTTCCGGGGAGTTCTTTACTGAAGCTTTCTTT.